A single sample is the source of the 21 T cell receptor beta chains below, sequenced in a study of cytomegalovirus exposure and HLA in healthy donors. A multiplex PCR was run with 60 Vbeta primers and 13 Jbeta primers. TCRdb's table, derived via immunoSEQ multiplex PCR, lists solely in-frame clones and lacks some. The sample lists 200,000 or so clones, around four fifths occurring once. Sample: PBMCs. The receptors were gathered from a boy younger than 10 in good health and CMV-seronegative.

J is TRBJ1-6 and V is TRBV19; possible D gene TRBD1, 6 bases. The CDR3 runs to 13 residues. Deletions cut 3 bases from V and 9 bases from J, with 9 bases between. Germline CDR1 and CDR2: LNHDA and SQIVND (reference sequence). For the CDR3, the DNA is TGTGCCAGTAGTATGCAGGGGAGTTCACCCCTCCACTTT. Translated: CASSMQGSSPLHF.

This clone has a single count. The chain recombines TRBV19 with TRBJ2-7, with TRBD1 identical over 11 bases. The CDR3 consists of 13 residues. Germline V gene sequence: CDR1 LNHDA, CDR2 SQIVND (reference sequence). V lost 6 bases, J lost 6 bases, and 4 bases stayed unmatched. CDR3 in amino acids: CASRGTGGSEQYF. CDR3 bases: TGTGCCAGTAGGGGGACAGGGGGAAGCGAGCAGTACTTC.

The chain couples TRBV2 to TRBJ2-7; 7 nucleotides line up with TRBD1. Trimming took 5 bases from V and 7 from J; bases not matched to a gene: 11. The CDR3 runs 14 residues. CDR1 is SNHLY and CDR2 is FYNNEI in the germline V gene. The CDR3 nucleotides are TGTGCCAGCAGTAAGAGGACAGGTCGACAGGAGCAGTACTTC. Translated: CASSKRTGRQEQYF.

The chain uses TRBV30 and TRBJ2-2, with 9 bases that match TRBD1. The length of the CDR3 is 17 residues. From germline, CDR1 is GTSNPN and CDR2 SVGIG (reference sequence). The CDR3 region has the DNA TGTGCTAGTTGGGGTCCGGGGGACAGGGCTAACGCCGGGGAGCTGTTTTTT. It translates to CASWGPGDRANAGELFF.

This chain links TRBV7-9 with TRBJ2-7, with 14 bases that match TRBD2. Germline V CDR1 and CDR2: SEHNR, FQNEAQ (reference sequence). This CDR3 is 18 amino acids long. Trimming took 5 bases from V and 0 from J; bases not matched to a gene: 9. The CDR3 region is CASSPGLAGGLSSYEQYF. Here the CDR3 DNA reads TGTGCCAGCAGCCCTGGACTAGCGGGAGGTCTTTCCTCCTACGAGCAGTACTTC.

This rearrangement joins TRBV5-6 to TRBJ1-5, with D tentatively TRBD1 (5 bases). CDR3 length equals 15 residues. Trimming took 4 bases from V and 4 from J, leaving 15 bases between them. Per the germline V gene, CDR1 is SGHDT and CDR2 is YYEEEE. CDR3 DNA sequence: TGTGCCAGCAGCCCTTCTTGGGGGGGGAATCAGCCCCAGCATTTT. It yields the protein CASSPSWGGNQPQHF.

CDR3 sequence reads: CASSYRTGSSYEQYF. The DNA for the CDR3 is TGTGCCAGCAGTTACCGGACAGGGAGCTCCTACGAGCAGTACTTC. The gene calls are TRBV6-5 and TRBJ2-7, with 8 bases fitting TRBD1. Germline CDR1 reads MNHEY; CDR2 reads SVGAGI. This CDR3 comprises 15 residues. J lost 0 bases, V lost 2 bases, and 3 bases had no gene match.

Concerning this clone: Relative to the germline gene, one junction end is altered; a read error may explain this. V and J are TRBV7-7 and TRBJ2-1; TRBD2 agrees at 9 bases. Looked up from germline, CDR1 is SSHAT and CDR2 is FNYEAQ (reference sequence). The CDR3 spans 15 residues. The CDR3 DNA reads TGTGCTAGCAGCTTAGGACTAGCGCCAAACAATGAGCAGTTCTTC. Translated, it gives CASSLGLAPNNEQFF.

The chain has TRBV30 and TRBJ2-3; tentative D call: TRBD1 (8 bases). In germline, CDR1 is GTSNPN, CDR2 SVGIG (reference sequence). The CDR3 has 12 residues. The ends were cut back, 4 bases at V and 5 bases at J, with 10 bases in the middle. DNA of the CDR3: TGTGCCTGGAACAGGGGGGGAGATACGCAGTATTTT. This codes for CAWNRGGDTQYF. The whole variable domain, filled in from reference TRBV30 and TRBJ2-3, reads SQTIHQWPATLVQPVGSPLSLECTVEGTSNPNLYWYRQAAGRGLQLLFYSVGIGQISSEVPQNLSASRPQDRQFILSSKKLLLSDSGFYLCAWNRGGDTQYFGPGTRLTVL.

The chain couples TRBV28 to TRBJ2-5; TRBD2 matches 8 bases. Germline V gene lookup returns CDR1 MDHEN and CDR2 SYDVKM. J gave up 4 bases and V 2 bases, and 9 bases lay outside the gene matches. This CDR3 has 16 residues. In DNA form, the CDR3 reads TGTGCCAGCAGTTTAAGGCGGGGGGCCCGCGGAGAGACCCAGTACTTC. This translates into CASSLRRGARGETQYF.

V is TRBV11-3 and J is TRBJ1-1; TRBD1 might be the D (5 bases). The germline V gene encodes CDR1 SGHNT and CDR2 YENEEA. The CDR3 contains 13 residues. The V gene lost 0 bases and the J gene lost 7 bases, with 9 bases spanning the gap. In nucleotides, the CDR3 is TGTGCCAGCAGCTTAGACAGGGATCGTGAAGCTTTCTTT. It specifies CASSLDRDREAFF.

V and J are TRBV6-5 and TRBJ1-2; D unclear. The CDR3 totals 13 residues. Germline CDR1 reads MNHEY; CDR2 reads SVGAGI. V lost 2 bases and J 2 bases, leaving 6 bases between the germline ends. The CDR3 nucleotides are TGTGCCAGCAGTTACGGAGTCAACTATGGCTACACCTTC. It is translated as CASSYGVNYGYTF.

The chain joins TRBV7-9 to TRBJ1-2, with D unclear. This CDR3 spans 12 amino acids. CDR1 and CDR2 from the germline V gene are SEHNR and FQNEAQ (reference sequence). V was clipped by 3 bases and J by 3 bases, with 5 bases between them. For the CDR3, the DNA is TGTGCCAGCAGCTTTCCTGACTATGGCTACACCTTC. Translated: CASSFPDYGYTF.

V gene TRBV12-5 combines with J gene TRBJ1-6; D ambiguous. The germline CDR1 and CDR2 sequences are LGHNT and FRNRAP. The CDR3 spans 15 residues. The ends were cut back, 3 bases at V and 0 bases at J, with 6 bases in the middle. CDR3 bases: TGTGCTAGTGGTTTTACCGGCTCCTATAATTCACCCCTCCACTTT. Residues: CASGFTGSYNSPLHF.

The rearrangement joins TRBV29-1 to TRBJ1-2; no firm D call. The germline CDR1 and CDR2 sequences are SQVTM and ANQGSEA. The CDR3 length is 14 residues. V lost 3 bases and J lost 0, with 11 bases in between. The CDR3 loop reads CSVDPFGANYGYTF. CDR3 coding DNA: TGCAGCGTTGACCCTTTCGGGGCTAACTATGGCTACACCTTC.

Regarding this clone: Other DNA sequences in the same sample also yield this CDR3. The V and J genes are TRBV30 and TRBJ1-2, with D possibly being TRBD1 (6 bases). The germline CDR1 and CDR2 sequences are GTSNPN and SVGIG (reference sequence). Trimming shortened V by 0 bases and J by 7 bases, and 12 bases separated the two germline ends. The CDR3 is 13 amino acids. CDR3 amino acids: CAWSVGGAGGYTF. The CDR3 DNA sequence: TGTGCCTGGAGTGTGGGGGGGGCGGGTGGCTACACCTTC.

A remark on this clone: Relative to the germline gene, one junction end is altered; a read error may explain this. The rearrangement links TRBV7-7 to TRBJ2-5, with D maybe TRBD1 (6 bases). Germline values: CDR1 SSHAT, CDR2 FNYEAQ (reference sequence). The CDR3 length is 15 residues. This chain's CDR3 is CASSPKPGVRETQYF. As DNA, the CDR3 is TGTGCTAGCAGCCCGAAACCAGGGGTTCGGGAGACCCAGTACTTC.

This sequence joins TRBV10-3 and TRBJ2-2; D is perhaps TRBD1 (6 bases). Germline-derived CDR1 and CDR2 are ENHRY and SYGVKD. The V and J ends lost 10 bases and 5 bases respectively, with 20 bases between them. The CDR3 totals 15 residues. The CDR3 DNA reads TGTGCCACCACTATCCGGCAGGGGCAGACCGGGGAGCTGTTTTTT. Translating it yields CATTIRQGQTGELFF.

On this clone: Distinct nucleotide sequences in the sample also encode this CDR3. V usage is TRBV4-1 and J usage is TRBJ2-7; the match to TRBD2 covers 10 bases. The J segment lost 0 bases and the V segment lost 1 base, leaving 0 bases of the junction unmatched. Looked up from germline, CDR1 is MGHRA and CDR2 is YSYEKL. This CDR3 comprises 15 residues. In DNA, the CDR3 is TGCGCCAGCAGCCAAGGACTAGCGGGCTCCTACGAGCAGTACTTC. This encodes CASSQGLAGSYEQYF.

In this sample, this clone turned up a few times. The J gene is TRBJ2-2, the V gene TRBV4-1, with a weak D call TRBD2 (5 bases). V lost 1 base and J lost 10, with 13 bases in between. This CDR3 comprises 14 residues. Germline V gives CDR1 MGHRA, CDR2 YSYEKL. The CDR3 sequence is CASSQARTWEELFF. Here the CDR3 DNA reads TGCGCCAGCAGCCAAGCCCGGACTTGGGAGGAGCTGTTTTTT.

CDR3 coding DNA: TGTGCCAGCAGTTACAGGGGGCGGAACAATGAGCAGTTCTTC. This sequence encodes CASSYRGRNNEQFF. The chain is built from TRBV6-5 and TRBJ2-1; TRBD1 aligns across 7 bases. V trimming: 2 bases; J trimming: 5 bases; junction bases outside the gene matches: 3. Germline-derived CDR1 and CDR2 are MNHEY and SVGAGI. This CDR3 has 14 residues.